This TCR beta chain is drawn from a study of T cells in Graves' hyperthyroidism and ophthalmopathy. The CDR3 is 15 residues long. V was shortened by 6 bases and J by 5 bases, with 17 bases between the two germline ends. Per the germline V gene, CDR1 is MDHEN and CDR2 is SYDVKM. Amplification yielded TCR beta CDR3 regions, with RNA transcripts as the source. First-round RT-PCR targeting the TCR CDR3 was performed with the HTBI primer set. TCRdb re-derived calls from the multiplex PCR reads in MiXCR, one entry per CDR3 protein. The sample includes under 350,000 distinct CDR3 sequences, around 20% seen only once; the top ten take 50% to 65%. This clonotype has a count of ten or more. Stable disease denoted Graves' hyperthyroidism without ophthalmopathy progression within 18 months. Exclusion of a patient resulted from uncontrolled infection, other autoimmune disease, pregnancy or lactation.

The receptor's source is a woman between 45 and 65 years old with Graves' hyperthyroidism. The chain recombines TRBV28 with TRBJ1-5, with D perhaps TRBD1 (5 bases). Sequencing used blood. CDR3 in DNA: TGTGCCAGCAGCCGCCTCGGGGGGAGATATCAGCCCCAGCATTTT. Its translation: CASSRLGGRYQPQHF.